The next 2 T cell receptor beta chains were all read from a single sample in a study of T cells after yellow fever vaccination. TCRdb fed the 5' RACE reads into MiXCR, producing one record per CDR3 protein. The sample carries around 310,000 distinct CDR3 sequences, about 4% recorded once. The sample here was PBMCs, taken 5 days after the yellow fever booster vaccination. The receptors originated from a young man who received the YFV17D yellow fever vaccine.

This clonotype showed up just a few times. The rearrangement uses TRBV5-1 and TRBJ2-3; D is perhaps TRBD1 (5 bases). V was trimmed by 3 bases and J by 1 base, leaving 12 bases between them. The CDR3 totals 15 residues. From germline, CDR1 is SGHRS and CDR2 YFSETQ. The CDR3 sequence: CASSSQGFGTDTQYF. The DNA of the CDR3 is TGCGCCAGCAGCTCCCAGGGCTTCGGCACAGATACGCAGTATTTT. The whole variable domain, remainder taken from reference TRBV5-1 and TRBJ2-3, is KAGVTQTPRYLIKTRGQQVTLSCSPISGHRSVSWYQQTPGQGLQFLFEYFSETQRNKGNFPGRFSGRQFSNSRSEMNVSTLELGDSALYLCASSSQGFGTDTQYFGPGTRLTVL.

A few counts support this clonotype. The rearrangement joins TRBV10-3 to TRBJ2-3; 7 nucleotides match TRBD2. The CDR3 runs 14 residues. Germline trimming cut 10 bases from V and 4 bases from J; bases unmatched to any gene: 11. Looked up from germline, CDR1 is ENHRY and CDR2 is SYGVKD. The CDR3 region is CATGMGLPADTQYF. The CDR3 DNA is TGTGCCACCGGGATGGGACTACCCGCAGATACGCAGTATTTT.